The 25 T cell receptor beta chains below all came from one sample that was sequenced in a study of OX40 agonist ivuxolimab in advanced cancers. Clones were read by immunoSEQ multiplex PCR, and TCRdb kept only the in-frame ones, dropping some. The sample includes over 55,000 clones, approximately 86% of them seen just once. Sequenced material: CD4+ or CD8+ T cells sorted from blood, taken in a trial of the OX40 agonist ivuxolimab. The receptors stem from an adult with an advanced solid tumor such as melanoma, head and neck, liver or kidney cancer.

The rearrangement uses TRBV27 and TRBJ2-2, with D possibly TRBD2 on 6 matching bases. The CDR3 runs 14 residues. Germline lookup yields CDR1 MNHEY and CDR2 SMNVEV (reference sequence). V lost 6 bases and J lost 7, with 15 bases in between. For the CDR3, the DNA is TGTGCCAGCAGCCGCGAATGGGGGGTCGGGGAGCTGTTTTTT. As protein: CASSREWGVGELFF.

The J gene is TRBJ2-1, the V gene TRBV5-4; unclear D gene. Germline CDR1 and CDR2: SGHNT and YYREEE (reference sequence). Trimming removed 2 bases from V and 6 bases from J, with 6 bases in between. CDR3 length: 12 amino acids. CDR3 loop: CASSLMGNEQFF. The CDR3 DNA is TGTGCCAGCAGCTTAATGGGCAATGAGCAGTTCTTC. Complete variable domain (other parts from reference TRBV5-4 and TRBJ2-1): ETGVTQSPTHLIKTRGQQVTLRCSSQSGHNTVSWYQQALGQGPQFIFQYYREEENGRGNFPPRFSGLQFPNYSSELNVNALELDDSALYLCASSLMGNEQFFGPGTRLTVL.

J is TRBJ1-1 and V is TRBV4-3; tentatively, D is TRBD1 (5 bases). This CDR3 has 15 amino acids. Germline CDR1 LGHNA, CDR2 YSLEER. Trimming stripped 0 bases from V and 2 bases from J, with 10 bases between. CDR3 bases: TGCGCCAGCAGCCAAGACACAGGATTAAACACTGAAGCTTTCTTT. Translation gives CASSQDTGLNTEAFF.

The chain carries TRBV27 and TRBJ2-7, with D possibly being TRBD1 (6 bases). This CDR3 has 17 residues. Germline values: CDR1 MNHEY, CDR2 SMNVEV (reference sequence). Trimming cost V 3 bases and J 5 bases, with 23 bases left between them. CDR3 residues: CASSLFGDGTGIDEQYF. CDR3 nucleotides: TGTGCCAGCAGTTTGTTCGGGGACGGTACAGGGATAGACGAGCAGTACTTC.

The CDR3 DNA reads TGTGCCAGCAGCCGGACGGACAGCAATCAGCCCCAGCATTTT. It yields the protein CASSRTDSNQPQHF. The chain is built from TRBV7-9 and TRBJ1-5; D unresolved. CDR1 SEHNR and CDR2 FQNEAQ come from the germline V gene (reference sequence). The CDR3 runs to 14 residues. V dropped 5 bases and J dropped 1 base, with 9 bases sitting between them.

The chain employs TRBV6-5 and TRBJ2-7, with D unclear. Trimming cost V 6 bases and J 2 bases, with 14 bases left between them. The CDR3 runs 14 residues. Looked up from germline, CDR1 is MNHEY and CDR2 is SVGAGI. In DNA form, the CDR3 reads TGTGCCAGCAGGATCCGGGCCAGTACCTACGAGCAGTACTTC. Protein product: CASRIRASTYEQYF.

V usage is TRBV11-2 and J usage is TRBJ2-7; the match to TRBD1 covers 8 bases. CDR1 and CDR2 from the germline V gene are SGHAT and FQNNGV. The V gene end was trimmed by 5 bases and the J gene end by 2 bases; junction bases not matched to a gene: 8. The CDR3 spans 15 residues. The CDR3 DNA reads TGTGCCAGCAGCCCCCGGACAGGGCCAACCTACGAGCAGTACGTC. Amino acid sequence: CASSPRTGPTYEQYV.

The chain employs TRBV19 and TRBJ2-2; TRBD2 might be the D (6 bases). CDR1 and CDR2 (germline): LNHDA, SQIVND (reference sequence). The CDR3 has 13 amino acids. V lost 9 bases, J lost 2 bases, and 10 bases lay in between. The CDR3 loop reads CASKLANTGELFF. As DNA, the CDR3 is TGTGCCAGCAAACTAGCCAACACCGGGGAGCTGTTTTTT.

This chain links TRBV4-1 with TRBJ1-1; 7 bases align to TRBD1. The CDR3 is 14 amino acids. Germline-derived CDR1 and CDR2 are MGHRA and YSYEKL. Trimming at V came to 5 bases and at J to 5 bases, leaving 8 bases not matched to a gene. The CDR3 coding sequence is TGCGCCAGCAGCTACCAGGGGGTTGGGACTGAAGCTTTCTTT. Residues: CASSYQGVGTEAFF.

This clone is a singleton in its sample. The DNA of the CDR3 is TGTGCAAGTCGCTTAGAAGGGGTTCCTTTGGATGAGCAGTTCTTC. Amino acid sequence: CASRLEGVPLDEQFF. The V call is TRBV12-2, the J call TRBJ2-1; TRBD1 is the table's D call, not checked against the DNA. TRBV12-2 represents a pseudogene. The CDR3 sequence is 15 residues long.

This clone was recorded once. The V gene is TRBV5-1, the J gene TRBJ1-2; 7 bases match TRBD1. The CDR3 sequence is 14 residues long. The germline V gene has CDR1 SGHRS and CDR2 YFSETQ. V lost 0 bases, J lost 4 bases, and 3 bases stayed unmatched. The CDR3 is CASSLGTGPYGYTF. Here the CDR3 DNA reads TGCGCCAGCAGCTTGGGGACAGGCCCCTATGGCTACACCTTC.

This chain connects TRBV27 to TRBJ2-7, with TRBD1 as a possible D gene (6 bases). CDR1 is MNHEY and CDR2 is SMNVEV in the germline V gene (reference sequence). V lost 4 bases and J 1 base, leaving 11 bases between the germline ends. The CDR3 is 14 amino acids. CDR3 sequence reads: CASSWGTSSYEQYF. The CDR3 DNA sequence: TGTGCCAGCAGTTGGGGGACATCATCCTACGAGCAGTACTTC.

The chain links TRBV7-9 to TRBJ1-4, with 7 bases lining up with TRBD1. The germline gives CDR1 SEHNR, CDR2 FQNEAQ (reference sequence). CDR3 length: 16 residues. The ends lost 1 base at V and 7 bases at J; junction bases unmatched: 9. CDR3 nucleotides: TGTGCCAGCAGCTTAGGGTTTGGACAGGATGGTGAAAAACTGTTTTTT. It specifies CASSLGFGQDGEKLFF. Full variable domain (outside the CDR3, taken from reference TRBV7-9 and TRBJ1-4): DTGVSQNPRHKITKRGQNVTFRCDPISEHNRLYWYRQTLGQGPEFLTYFQNEAQLEKSRLLSDRFSAERPKGSFSTLEIQRTEQGDSAMYLCASSLGFGQDGEKLFFGSGTQLSVL.

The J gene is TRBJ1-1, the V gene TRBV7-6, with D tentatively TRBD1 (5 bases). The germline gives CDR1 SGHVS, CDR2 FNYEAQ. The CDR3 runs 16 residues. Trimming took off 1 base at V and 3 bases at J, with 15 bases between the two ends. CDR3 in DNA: TGTGCCAGCAGCTTAGATACGGCCAGGGTGGACACTGAAGCTTTCTTT. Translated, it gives CASSLDTARVDTEAFF.

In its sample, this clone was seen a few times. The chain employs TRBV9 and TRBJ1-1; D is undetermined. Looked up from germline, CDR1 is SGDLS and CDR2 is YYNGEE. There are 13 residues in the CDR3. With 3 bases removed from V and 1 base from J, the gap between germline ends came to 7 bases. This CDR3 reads CASSGTTNTEAFF. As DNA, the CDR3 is TGTGCCAGCAGCGGTACAACGAACACTGAAGCTTTCTTT.

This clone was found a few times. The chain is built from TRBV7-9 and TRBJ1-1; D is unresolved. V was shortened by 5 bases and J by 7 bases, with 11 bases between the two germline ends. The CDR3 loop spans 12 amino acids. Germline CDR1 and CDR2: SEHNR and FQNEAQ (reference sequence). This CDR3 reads CASSLPNVEAFF. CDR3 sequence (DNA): TGTGCCAGCAGCCTCCCTAATGTTGAAGCTTTCTTT. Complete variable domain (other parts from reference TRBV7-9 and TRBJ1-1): DTGVSQNPRHKITKRGQNVTFRCDPISEHNRLYWYRQTLGQGPEFLTYFQNEAQLEKSRLLSDRFSAERPKGSFSTLEIQRTEQGDSAMYLCASSLPNVEAFFGQGTRLTVV.

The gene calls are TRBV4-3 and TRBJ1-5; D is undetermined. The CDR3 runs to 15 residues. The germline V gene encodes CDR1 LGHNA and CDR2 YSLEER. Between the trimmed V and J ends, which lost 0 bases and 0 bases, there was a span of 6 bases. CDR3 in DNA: TGCGCCAGCAGCCAAGAGGTGTATAGCAATCAGCCCCAGCATTTT. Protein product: CASSQEVYSNQPQHF.

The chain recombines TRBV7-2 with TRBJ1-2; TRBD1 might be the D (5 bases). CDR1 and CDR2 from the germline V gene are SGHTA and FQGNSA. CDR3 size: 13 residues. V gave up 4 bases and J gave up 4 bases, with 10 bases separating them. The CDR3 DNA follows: TGTGCCAGCAGCTATGGGACCCGCTATGGCTACACCTTC. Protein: CASSYGTRYGYTF.

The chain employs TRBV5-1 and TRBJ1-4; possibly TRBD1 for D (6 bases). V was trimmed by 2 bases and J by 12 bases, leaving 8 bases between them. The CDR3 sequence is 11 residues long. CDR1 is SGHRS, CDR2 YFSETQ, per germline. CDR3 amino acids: CASSFAGELFF. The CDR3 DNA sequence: TGCGCCAGCAGCTTCGCAGGGGAACTGTTTTTT.

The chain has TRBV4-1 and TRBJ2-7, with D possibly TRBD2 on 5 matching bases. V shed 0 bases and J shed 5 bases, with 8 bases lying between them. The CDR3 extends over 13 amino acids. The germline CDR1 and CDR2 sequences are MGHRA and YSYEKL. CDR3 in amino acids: CASSQDPGDEQYV. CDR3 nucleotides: TGCGCCAGCAGCCAAGACCCCGGGGACGAGCAGTACGTC.

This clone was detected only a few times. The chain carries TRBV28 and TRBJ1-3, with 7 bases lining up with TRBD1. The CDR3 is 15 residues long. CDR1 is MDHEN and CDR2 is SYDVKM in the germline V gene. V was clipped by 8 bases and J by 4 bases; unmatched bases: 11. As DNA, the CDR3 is TGTGCCAGCGCCCGGACAGGTCTGAGAGGAAACACCATATATTTT. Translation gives CASARTGLRGNTIYF.

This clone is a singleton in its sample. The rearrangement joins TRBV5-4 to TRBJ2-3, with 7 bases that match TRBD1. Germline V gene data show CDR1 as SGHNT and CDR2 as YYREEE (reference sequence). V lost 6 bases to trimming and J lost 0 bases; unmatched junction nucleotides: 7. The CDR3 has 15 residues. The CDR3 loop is CASIEKGGSTDTQYF. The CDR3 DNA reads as TGTGCCAGCATCGAGAAAGGGGGCAGCACAGATACGCAGTATTTT.

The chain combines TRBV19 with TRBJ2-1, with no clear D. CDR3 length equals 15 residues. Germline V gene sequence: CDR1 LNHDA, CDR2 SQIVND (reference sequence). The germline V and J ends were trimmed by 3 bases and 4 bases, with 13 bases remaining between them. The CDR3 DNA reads TGTGCCAGTAGTATCTCAACGGCTCTTTACAATGAGCAGTTCTTC. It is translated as CASSISTALYNEQFF.

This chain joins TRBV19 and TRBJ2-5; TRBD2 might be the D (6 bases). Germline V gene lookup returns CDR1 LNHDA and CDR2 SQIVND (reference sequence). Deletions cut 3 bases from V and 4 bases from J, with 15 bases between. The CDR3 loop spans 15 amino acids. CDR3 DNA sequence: TGTGCCAGTAGTATTTGGGGGAGGATTGGAGAGACCCAGTACTTC. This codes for CASSIWGRIGETQYF.

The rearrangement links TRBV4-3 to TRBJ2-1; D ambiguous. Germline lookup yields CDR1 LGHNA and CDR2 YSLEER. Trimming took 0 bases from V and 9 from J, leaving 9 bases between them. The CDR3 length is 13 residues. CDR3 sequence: CASSQESRFEQFF. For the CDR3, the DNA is TGCGCCAGCAGCCAAGAATCGCGGTTTGAGCAGTTCTTC.